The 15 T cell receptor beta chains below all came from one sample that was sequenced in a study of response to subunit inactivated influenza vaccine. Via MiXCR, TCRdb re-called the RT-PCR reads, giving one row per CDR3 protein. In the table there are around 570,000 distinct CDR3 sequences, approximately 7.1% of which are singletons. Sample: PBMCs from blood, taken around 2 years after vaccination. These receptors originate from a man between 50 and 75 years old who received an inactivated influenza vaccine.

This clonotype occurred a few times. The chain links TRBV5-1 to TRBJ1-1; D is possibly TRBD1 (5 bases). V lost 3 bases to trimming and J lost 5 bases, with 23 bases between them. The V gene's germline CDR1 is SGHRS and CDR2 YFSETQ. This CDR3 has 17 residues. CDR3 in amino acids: CASSSTLQGREGTEAFF. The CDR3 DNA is TGCGCCAGCAGCTCGACCCTTCAGGGACGGGAGGGGACTGAAGCTTTCTTT.

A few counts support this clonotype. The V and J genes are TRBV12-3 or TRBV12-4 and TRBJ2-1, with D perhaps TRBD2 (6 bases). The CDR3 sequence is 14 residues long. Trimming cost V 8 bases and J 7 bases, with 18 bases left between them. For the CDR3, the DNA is TGTGCCAGCTCTGTACGGGAGTTTGGTAATGAGCAGTTCTTC. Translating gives CASSVREFGNEQFF.

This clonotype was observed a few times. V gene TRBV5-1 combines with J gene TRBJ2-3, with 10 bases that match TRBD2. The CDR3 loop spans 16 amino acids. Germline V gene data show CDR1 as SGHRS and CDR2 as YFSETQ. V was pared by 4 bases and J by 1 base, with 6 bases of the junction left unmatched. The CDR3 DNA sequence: TGCGCCAGCAGCAAACGGACTAGCGGCGGCACAGATACGCAGTATTTT. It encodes CASSKRTSGGTDTQYF.

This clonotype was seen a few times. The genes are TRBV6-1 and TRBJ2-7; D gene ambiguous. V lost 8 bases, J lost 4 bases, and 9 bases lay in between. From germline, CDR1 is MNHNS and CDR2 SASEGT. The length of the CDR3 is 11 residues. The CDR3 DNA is TGTGCCAGCGACCGGAGTTACGAGCAGTACTTC. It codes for CASDRSYEQYF.

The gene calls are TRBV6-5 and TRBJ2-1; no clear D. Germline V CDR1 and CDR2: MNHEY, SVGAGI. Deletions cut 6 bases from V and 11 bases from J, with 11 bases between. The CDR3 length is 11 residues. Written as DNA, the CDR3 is TGTGCCAGCAGAAGGCTAGAGAAGCAGTTCTTC. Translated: CASRRLEKQFF.

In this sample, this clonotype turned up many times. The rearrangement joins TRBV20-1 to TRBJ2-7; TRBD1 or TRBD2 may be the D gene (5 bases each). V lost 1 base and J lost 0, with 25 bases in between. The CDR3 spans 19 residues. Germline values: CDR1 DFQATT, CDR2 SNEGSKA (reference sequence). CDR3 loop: CSARARVLPGRLNSYEQYF. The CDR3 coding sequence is TGCAGTGCTAGAGCCAGGGTACTCCCGGGACGCCTAAACTCCTACGAGCAGTACTTC.

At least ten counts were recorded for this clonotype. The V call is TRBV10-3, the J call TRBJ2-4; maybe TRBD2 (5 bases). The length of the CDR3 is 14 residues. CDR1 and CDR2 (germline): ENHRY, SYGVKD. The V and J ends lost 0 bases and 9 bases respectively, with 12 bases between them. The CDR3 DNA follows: TGTGCCATCAGTGAGTCGGACTTAGAAGCCATTCAGTACTTC. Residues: CAISESDLEAIQYF.

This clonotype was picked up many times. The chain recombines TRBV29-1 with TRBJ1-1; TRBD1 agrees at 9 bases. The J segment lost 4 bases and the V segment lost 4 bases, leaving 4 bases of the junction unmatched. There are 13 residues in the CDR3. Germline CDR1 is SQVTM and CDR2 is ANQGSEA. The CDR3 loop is CSVGTGVSTEAFF. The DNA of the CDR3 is TGCAGCGTTGGGACAGGGGTATCCACTGAAGCTTTCTTT.

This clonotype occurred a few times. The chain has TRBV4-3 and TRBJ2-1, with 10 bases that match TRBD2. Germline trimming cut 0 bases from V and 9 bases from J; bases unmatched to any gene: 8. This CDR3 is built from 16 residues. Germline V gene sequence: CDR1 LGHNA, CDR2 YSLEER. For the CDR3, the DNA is TGCGCCAGCAGCCAAGATAGGAGCGGGAGGGCGGGTGAGCAGTTCTTC. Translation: CASSQDRSGRAGEQFF.

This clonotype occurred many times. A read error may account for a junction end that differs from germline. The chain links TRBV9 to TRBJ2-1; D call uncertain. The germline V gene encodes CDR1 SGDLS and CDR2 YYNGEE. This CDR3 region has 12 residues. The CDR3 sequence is CASSPGYNEQFF. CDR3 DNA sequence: TGCGCCAGCTCCCCCGGGTACAATGAGCAGTTCTTC.

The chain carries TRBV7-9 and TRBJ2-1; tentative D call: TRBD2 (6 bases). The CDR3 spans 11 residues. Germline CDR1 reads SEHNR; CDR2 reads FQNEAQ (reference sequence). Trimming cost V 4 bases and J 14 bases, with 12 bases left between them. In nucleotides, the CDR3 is TGTGCCAGCAGCTATACGGGACTGAAGTTCTTC. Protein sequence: CASSYTGLKFF.

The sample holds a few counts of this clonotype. CDR3 sequence (DNA): TGTGCCTGGAGTATCTCCCTAGCGGTCGAGCAGTTCTTC. It is translated as CAWSISLAVEQFF. This chain joins TRBV30 and TRBJ2-1; 7 bases map to TRBD2. From germline, CDR1 is GTSNPN and CDR2 SVGIG (reference sequence). This CDR3 has 13 residues. J was trimmed by 10 bases and V by 2 bases; bases with no gene match: 8.

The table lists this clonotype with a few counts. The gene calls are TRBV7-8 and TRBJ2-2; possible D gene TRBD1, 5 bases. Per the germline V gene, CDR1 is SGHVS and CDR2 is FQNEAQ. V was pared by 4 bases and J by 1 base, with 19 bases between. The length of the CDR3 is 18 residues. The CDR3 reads CASSSYFNRLLNTGELFF. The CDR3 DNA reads TGTGCCAGCAGCTCCTACTTTAACAGGCTTTTGAACACCGGGGAGCTGTTTTTT.

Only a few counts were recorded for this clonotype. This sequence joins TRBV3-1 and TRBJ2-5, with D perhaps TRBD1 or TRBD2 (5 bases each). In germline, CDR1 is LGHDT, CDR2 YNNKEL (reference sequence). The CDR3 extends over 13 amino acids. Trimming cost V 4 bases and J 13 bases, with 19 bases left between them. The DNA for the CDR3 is TGTGCCAGCAGCCCGGGACGAATCTTCTATCGGTACTTC. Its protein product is CASSPGRIFYRYF.

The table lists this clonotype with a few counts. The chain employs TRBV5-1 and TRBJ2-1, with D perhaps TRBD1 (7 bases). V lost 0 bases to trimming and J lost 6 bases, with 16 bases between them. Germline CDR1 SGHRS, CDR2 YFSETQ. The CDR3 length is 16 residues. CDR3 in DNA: TGCGCCAGCAGCTTGGAGGGAGGACAGGTGACCAATGAGCAGTTCTTC. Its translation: CASSLEGGQVTNEQFF.